Listed below are T cell receptor beta chains from one sample, sequenced in a study of PD-L1 blockade in urothelial cancer. Data came from immunoSEQ multiplex PCR; TCRdb stores just in-frame clones and leaves some out. The top ten hold 1.5% to 2% of the sample, which has under 25,000 clones, roughly four fifths seen once. Sample: PBMCs, taken around atezolizumab (anti-PD-L1) treatment. All receptors come from a man aged 45-60 years with urothelial cancer. Each CDR3 is given with its conserved first and last residue. The D gene is left open where the match is weak. The size of a clone is reported for some rows only, either as once, few or many, or as a class for expanded clones.

V: TRBV10-3; size: NA; D: TRBD2; J: TRBJ2-2; CDR3: CAISEAGGGTGELFF; DNA: TGTGCCATCAGTGAGGCGGGCGGGGGCACCGGGGAGCTGTTTTTT
V: TRBV5-1; size: few; D: TRBD2; J: TRBJ2-3; CDR3: CASSLGAGATDTQYF; DNA: TGCGCCAGCAGCTTGGGAGCGGGAGCCACAGATACGCAGTATTTT
V: TRBV5-1; size: NA; D: TRBD1; J: TRBJ2-2; CDR3: CASSLWTGSTGELFF; DNA: TGCGCCAGCAGCCTATGGACAGGGAGCACCGGGGAGCTGTTTTTT
V: TRBV18; size: NA; D: TRBD1; J: TRBJ2-7; CDR3: CASSLTAGTGGIEQYF; DNA: TGTGCCAGCTCACTCACAGCCGGGACAGGGGGTATCGAGCAGTACTTC
V: TRBV11-2; size: once; D: TRBD1; J: TRBJ1-2; CDR3: CASSLGAGTGDYGYTF; DNA: TGTGCCAGCAGCTTAGGAGCCGGGACAGGTGATTATGGCTACACCTTC
V: TRBV2; size: NA; D: NA; J: TRBJ2-7; CDR3: CATDDRNYEQYF; DNA: TGTGCCACCGACGACAGGAATTACGAGCAGTACTTC
V: TRBV7-8; size: NA; D: TRBD1; J: TRBJ1-3; CDR3: CASSLGTAGNTIYF; DNA: TGTGCCAGCAGCTTGGGGACAGCCGGAAACACCATATATTTT
V: TRBV5-1; size: NA; D: TRBD1; J: TRBJ2-2; CDR3: CASSTDRVNTGELFF; DNA: TGCGCCAGCAGCACGGACAGGGTTAACACCGGGGAGCTGTTTTTT
V: TRBV9; size: NA; D: TRBD1; J: TRBJ2-2; CDR3: CASSVTNRGQGWDTGELFF; DNA: TGTGCCAGCAGCGTAACCAATAGAGGACAGGGGTGGGACACCGGGGAGCTGTTTTTT
V: TRBV6-6; size: NA; D: NA; J: TRBJ1-2; CDR3: CASISDSYGYTF; DNA: TGTGCCAGCATTTCCGACTCGTATGGCTACACCTTC
V: TRBV2; size: NA; D: NA; J: TRBJ1-1; CDR3: CASSELENTEAFF; DNA: TGTGCCAGCAGTGAACTAGAAAACACTGAAGCTTTCTTT
V: TRBV5-1; size: NA; D: NA; J: TRBJ2-3; CDR3: CASSLELDTDTQYF; DNA: TGCGCCAGCAGCTTGGAACTAGACACAGATACGCAGTATTTT
V: TRBV18; size: NA; D: NA; J: TRBJ1-6; CDR3: CASSPTRGSYNSPLHF; DNA: TGTGCCAGCTCACCTACAAGGGGCTCCTATAATTCACCCCTCCACTTT
V: TRBV5-6; size: NA; D: NA; J: TRBJ2-1; CDR3: CASSLETGMNEQFF; DNA: TGTGCCAGCAGCTTGGAAACAGGGATGAATGAGCAGTTCTTC
V: TRBV19; size: NA; D: TRBD1; J: TRBJ1-2; CDR3: CASSHRQGNYGYTF; DNA: TGTGCCAGTAGTCATCGACAGGGAAACTATGGCTACACCTTC
V: TRBV7-9; size: NA; D: NA; J: TRBJ2-4; CDR3: CASSLARSENIQYF; DNA: TGTGCCAGCAGCTTAGCGAGATCGGAAAACATTCAGTACTTC
V: TRBV5-6; size: NA; D: NA; J: TRBJ1-1; CDR3: CASSSLKRRNTEAFF; DNA: TGTGCCAGCAGCTCCCTAAAGAGGCGGAACACTGAAGCTTTCTTT
V: TRBV6-4; size: once; D: TRBD1; J: TRBJ2-1; CDR3: CASSEGTGKTNEQFF; DNA: TGTGCCAGCAGTGAAGGGACAGGGAAAACCAATGAGCAGTTCTTC
V: TRBV6-5; size: NA; D: NA; J: TRBJ2-3; CDR3: CASSTGHHTDTQYF; DNA: TGTGCCAGCAGCACGGGACATCACACAGATACGCAGTATTTT
V: TRBV4-1; size: NA; D: TRBD2; J: TRBJ2-2; CDR3: CASSPRTSGRTGELFF; DNA: TGCGCCAGCAGCCCGAGGACTAGCGGGAGAACCGGGGAGCTGTTTTTT
V: TRBV6-5; size: NA; D: NA; J: TRBJ1-6; CDR3: CASRRTAYNSPLHF; DNA: TGTGCCAGCCGCCGGACAGCCTATAATTCACCCCTCCACTTT
V: TRBV7-9; size: few; D: TRBD2; J: TRBJ2-3; CDR3: CASSQLLAGFTDTQYF; DNA: TGTGCCAGCAGCCAGCTACTAGCGGGGTTCACAGATACGCAGTATTTT
V: TRBV4-2; size: NA; D: TRBD2; J: TRBJ2-3; CDR3: CASSRTTSGVGTDTQYF; DNA: TGTGCCAGCAGCCGCACTACTAGCGGGGTCGGTACAGATACGCAGTATTTT
V: TRBV6-1; size: NA; D: TRBD1; J: TRBJ2-5; CDR3: CASSEDRGRQETQYF; DNA: TGTGCCAGCAGTGAGGACAGGGGGAGACAAGAGACCCAGTACTTC
V: TRBV6-4; size: NA; D: TRBD1; J: TRBJ2-1; CDR3: CASSESQGAVDEQFF; DNA: TGTGCCAGCAGTGAATCACAGGGGGCGGTTGATGAGCAGTTCTTC
V: TRBV4-1; size: NA; D: NA; J: TRBJ2-1; CDR3: CASSPYAEQVSYNEQFF; DNA: TGCGCCAGCAGCCCCTATGCTGAGCAGGTTTCCTACAATGAGCAGTTCTTC
V: TRBV7-2; size: NA; D: TRBD1; J: TRBJ1-3; CDR3: CASSSRTGANTIYF; DNA: TGTGCCAGCAGCTCACGGACAGGGGCGAACACCATATATTTT
V: TRBV2; size: NA; D: TRBD1; J: TRBJ1-2; CDR3: CASRRTGSTGYTF; DNA: TGTGCCAGCAGGAGGACAGGTAGTACTGGCTACACCTTC
V: TRBV7-2; size: NA; D: TRBD1; J: TRBJ1-1; CDR3: CASSLDRGTEAFF; DNA: TGTGCCAGCAGCCTCGACAGGGGCACTGAAGCTTTCTTT
V: TRBV7-9; size: NA; D: TRBD2; J: TRBJ2-1; CDR3: CASRSSGGENNEQFF; DNA: TGTGCCAGCCGCTCTAGCGGGGGGGAAAACAATGAGCAGTTCTTC
V: TRBV18; size: NA; D: NA; J: TRBJ1-4; CDR3: CASTVRGSNEKLFF; DNA: TGTGCCAGCACCGTACGAGGTAGTAATGAAAAACTGTTTTTT
V: TRBV19; size: NA; D: TRBD1; J: TRBJ1-2; CDR3: CASRTQGGNYGYTF; DNA: TGTGCCAGTCGGACCCAGGGGGGTAACTATGGCTACACCTTC
V: TRBV7-9; size: NA; D: NA; J: TRBJ2-1; CDR3: CASSSTVGHLKNNEQFF; DNA: TGTGCCAGCAGCTCCACGGTGGGGCACCTCAAAAACAATGAGCAGTTCTTC
V: TRBV30; size: NA; D: NA; J: TRBJ1-3; CDR3: CAWSKVQTGNTIYF; DNA: TGTGCCTGGTCGAAGGTACAGACCGGAAACACCATATATTTT
V: TRBV5-1; size: NA; D: NA; J: TRBJ2-1; CDR3: CASSLGARYKHYNEQFF; DNA: TGCGCCAGCAGCTTGGGGGCCCGCTACAAGCACTACAATGAGCAGTTCTTC
V: TRBV20-1; size: NA; D: NA; J: TRBJ2-1; CDR3: CSARRGDEQFF; DNA: TGCAGTGCTAGAAGGGGCGATGAGCAGTTCTTC
V: TRBV6-6; size: NA; D: TRBD1; J: TRBJ1-5; CDR3: CASSYASRGANQPQHF; DNA: TGTGCCAGCAGTTACGCTTCCAGGGGGGCAAATCAGCCCCAGCATTTT
V: TRBV9; size: NA; D: TRBD2; J: TRBJ2-1; CDR3: CASSASGGSYNEQFF; DNA: TGTGCCAGCAGCGCTAGCGGGGGCTCCTACAATGAGCAGTTCTTC
V: TRBV7-2; size: NA; D: TRBD2; J: TRBJ2-5; CDR3: CASSLVLRGGETQYF; DNA: TGTGCCAGCAGCTTAGTTTTGCGGGGGGGTGAGACCCAGTACTTC
V: TRBV7-9; size: few; D: NA; J: TRBJ1-5; CDR3: CASSRRGGRDQPQHF; DNA: TGTGCCAGCAGCAGGCGGGGGGGCCGAGATCAGCCCCAGCATTTT
V: TRBV6-6; size: NA; D: NA; J: TRBJ2-3; CDR3: CATIAGTDTQYF; DNA: TGTGCCACAATAGCGGGCACAGATACGCAGTATTTT
V: TRBV6-5; size: few; D: NA; J: TRBJ2-6; CDR3: CASSYRGSGANVLTF; DNA: TGTGCCAGCAGTTACAGGGGCTCTGGGGCCAACGTCCTGACTTTC
V: TRBV12-5; size: few; D: TRBD1; J: TRBJ1-5; CDR3: CASGLVQTGVQPQHF; DNA: TGTGCTAGTGGTTTGGTACAGACAGGGGTTCAGCCCCAGCATTTT
V: TRBV10-2; size: once; D: TRBD2; J: TRBJ2-4; CDR3: CASTKSGSSDKNIQYF; DNA: TGCGCCAGCACCAAGAGCGGGAGTTCCGACAAAAACATTCAGTACTTC
V: TRBV5-1; size: NA; D: TRBD1; J: TRBJ1-1; CDR3: CASSGQLNTEAFF; DNA: TGCGCCAGTTCGGGACAGCTGAACACTGAAGCTTTCTTT
V: TRBV11-2; size: NA; D: TRBD1; J: TRBJ2-5; CDR3: CASSLGQGETQYF; DNA: TGTGCCAGCAGCTTAGGACAGGGTGAGACCCAGTACTTC
V: TRBV5-1; size: NA; D: TRBD2; J: TRBJ2-7; CDR3: CASSGRHGLAGGGSSYEQYF; DNA: TGCGCCAGCAGCGGGAGACATGGACTAGCGGGAGGAGGGAGCTCCTACGAGCAGTACTTC
V: TRBV5-4; size: once; D: NA; J: TRBJ2-7; CDR3: CASSFDPVSGALEQYF; DNA: TGTGCCAGCAGCTTTGACCCCGTAAGCGGCGCCCTAGAGCAGTACTTC
V: TRBV6-5; size: NA; D: NA; J: TRBJ1-1; CDR3: CASRPRTASWGEAFF; DNA: TGTGCCAGCAGACCTCGGACAGCCTCTTGGGGGGAAGCTTTCTTT
V: TRBV4-2; size: few; D: NA; J: TRBJ2-6; CDR3: CASSQEDRSSGANVLTF; DNA: TGTGCCAGCAGCCAAGAAGACAGATCCTCTGGGGCCAACGTCCTGACTTTC
V: TRBV11-3; size: once; D: TRBD2; J: TRBJ2-5; CDR3: CASSPGTSGAQETQYF; DNA: TGTGCCAGCAGCCCAGGGACTAGCGGGGCCCAAGAGACCCAGTACTTC
V: TRBV7-8; size: NA; D: NA; J: TRBJ1-2; CDR3: CASSLYGAPTNYGYTF; DNA: TGTGCCAGCAGCTTATACGGAGCCCCCACTAACTATGGCTACACCTTC
V: TRBV27; size: NA; D: TRBD2; J: TRBJ2-7; CDR3: CASSLVAGGHEQYF; DNA: TGTGCCAGCAGTTTAGTAGCGGGGGGCCACGAGCAGTACTTC
V: TRBV9; size: once; D: NA; J: TRBJ2-7; CDR3: CASSAGVSYEQYF; DNA: TGTGCCAGCAGCGCAGGGGTCTCCTACGAGCAGTACTTC
V: TRBV7-9; size: NA; D: NA; J: TRBJ1-1; CDR3: CASSGEAQGSTEAFF; DNA: TGTGCCAGCAGCGGAGAGGCGCAGGGTTCTACTGAAGCTTTCTTT